Here is one TCR beta chain with its context. This specimen belongs to a study of blood T cell repertoires in COVID-19. Authors' analysis steps: By means of reference gene primer amplification, nucleated cell counts were estimated. The assay was immunoSEQ multiplex PCR, and TCRdb's table has in-frame clones only and misses some. V and J calls and clone size come straight from that table; D and trimming were deduced from the DNA. The sample shows approximately 250,000 clones, about 79% of them seen only once. The CDR3 consists of 14 residues. Germline CDR1 and CDR2: SGHTA and FQGTGA. V lost 0 bases and J lost 0, with 5 bases in between.

Sample: peripheral blood. The chain recombines TRBV7-3 with TRBJ1-1; D is uncertain. The source is a woman aged 40 to 55 who had recovered from COVID-19. The CDR3 is CASSLTRMNTEAFF. CDR3 in DNA: TGTGCCAGCAGCTTAACGAGAATGAACACTGAAGCTTTCTTT.